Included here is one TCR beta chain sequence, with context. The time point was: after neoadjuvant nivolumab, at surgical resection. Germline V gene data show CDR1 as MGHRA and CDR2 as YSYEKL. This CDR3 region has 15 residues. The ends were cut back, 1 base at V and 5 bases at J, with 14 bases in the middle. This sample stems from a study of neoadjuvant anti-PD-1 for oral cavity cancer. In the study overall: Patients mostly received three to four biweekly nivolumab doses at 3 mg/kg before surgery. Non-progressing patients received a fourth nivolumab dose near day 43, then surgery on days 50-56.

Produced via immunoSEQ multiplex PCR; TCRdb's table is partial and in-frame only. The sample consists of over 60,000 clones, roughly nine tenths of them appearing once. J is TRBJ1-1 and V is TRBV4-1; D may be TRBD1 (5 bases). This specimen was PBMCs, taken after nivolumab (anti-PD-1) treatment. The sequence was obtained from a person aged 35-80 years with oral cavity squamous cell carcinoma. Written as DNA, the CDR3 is TGCGCCAGCAGCCAAGGGGAGGGGCTAAGGACTGAAGCTTTCTTT. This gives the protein CASSQGEGLRTEAFF.